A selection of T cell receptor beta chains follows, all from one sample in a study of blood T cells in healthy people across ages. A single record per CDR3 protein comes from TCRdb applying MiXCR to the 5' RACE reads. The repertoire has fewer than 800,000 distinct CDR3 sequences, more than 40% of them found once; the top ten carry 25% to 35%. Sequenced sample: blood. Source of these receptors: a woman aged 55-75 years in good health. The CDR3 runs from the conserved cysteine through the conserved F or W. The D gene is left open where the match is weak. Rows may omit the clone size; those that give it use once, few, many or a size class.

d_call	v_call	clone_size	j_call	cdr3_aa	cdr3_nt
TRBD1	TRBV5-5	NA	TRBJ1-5	CASSAGQGDQPQHF	TGTGCCAGCAGCGCCGGACAGGGCGATCAGCCCCAGCATTTT
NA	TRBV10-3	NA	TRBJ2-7	CAISQTASSYEQYF	TGTGCTATCAGCCAGACGGCCAGCTCCTACGAGCAGTACTTC
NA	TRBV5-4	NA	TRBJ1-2	CASTRTGNYGYTF	TGTGCCAGCACCCGGACGGGAAACTATGGCTACACCTTC
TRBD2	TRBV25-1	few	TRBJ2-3	CASSELGAGGPDTQYF	TGTGCCAGCAGTGAATTAGGAGCGGGAGGACCAGATACGCAGTATTTT
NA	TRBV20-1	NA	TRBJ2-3	CSARGAPGTDTQYF	TGCAGTGCCCGGGGGGCCCCCGGCACAGATACGCAGTATTTT
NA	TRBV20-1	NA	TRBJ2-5	CSATSPGARVQETQYF	TGCAGTGCTACTTCCCCAGGGGCCCGAGTCCAAGAGACCCAGTACTTC
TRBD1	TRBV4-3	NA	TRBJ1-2	CASSQMTGTYGYTF	TGCGCCAGCAGCCAGATGACAGGGACCTATGGCTACACCTTC
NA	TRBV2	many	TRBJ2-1	CASSELSPGINEQFF	TGTGCCAGCAGTGAGTTGTCGCCCGGGATTAATGAGCAGTTCTTC
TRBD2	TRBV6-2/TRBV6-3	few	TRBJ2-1	CASTLAGGSRYNEQFF	TGTGCCAGCACCCTAGCGGGAGGTTCCCGATACAATGAGCAGTTCTTC
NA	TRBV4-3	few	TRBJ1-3	CASSQVGQGNTIYF	TGCGCCAGCAGCCAAGTTGGACAGGGAAACACCATATATTTT
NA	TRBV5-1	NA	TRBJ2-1	CASSLNPGAVGNEQFF	TGCGCCAGCAGCTTGAATCCGGGGGCGGTGGGTAATGAGCAGTTCTTC
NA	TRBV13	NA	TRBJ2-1	CASSARGAIDEQFF	TGTGCCAGCAGCGCACGGGGGGCTATCGATGAGCAGTTCTTC
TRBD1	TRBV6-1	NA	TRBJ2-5	CASSPLPGTGGPSQETQYF	TGTGCCAGCAGTCCTCTCCCAGGGACAGGGGGCCCTTCTCAAGAGACCCAGTACTTC
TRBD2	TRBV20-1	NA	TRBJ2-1	CSARISGRSYNEQFF	TGCAGTGCTAGAATTAGCGGGAGGTCCTACAATGAGCAGTTCTTC
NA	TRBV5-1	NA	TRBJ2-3	CASAEGGGADTQYF	TGCGCCAGCGCTGAAGGGGGAGGGGCAGATACGCAGTATTTT
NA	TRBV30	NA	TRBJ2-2	CAWNRQSNTGELFF	TGTGCCTGGAACCGGCAGTCGAACACCGGGGAGCTGTTTTTT
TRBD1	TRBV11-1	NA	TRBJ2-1	CASSPRDRVLSEQFF	TGTGCCAGCAGCCCCCGGGACAGGGTTTTGAGTGAGCAGTTCTTC
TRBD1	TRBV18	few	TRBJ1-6	CASSSTGRNSPLHF	TGTGCCAGCTCATCGACAGGGAGGAATTCACCCCTCCACTTT
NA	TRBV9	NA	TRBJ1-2	CASREGFSANYGYTF	TGTGCCAGCAGAGAGGGCTTCTCAGCTAACTATGGCTACACCTTC
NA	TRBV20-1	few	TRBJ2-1	CSARVGTPLSYNEQFF	TGCAGTGCTAGAGTTGGGACGCCCTTATCCTACAATGAGCAGTTCTTC
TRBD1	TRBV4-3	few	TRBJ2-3	CASSQERDRPQYF	TGCGCCAGCAGCCAAGAGAGGGACAGGCCTCAGTATTTT
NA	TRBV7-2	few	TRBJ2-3	CASSLVGSPTDTQYF	TGTGCCAGCAGCTTAGTGGGCAGTCCCACAGATACGCAGTATTTT
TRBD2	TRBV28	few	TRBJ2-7	CASSPSGTRYEQYF	TGTGCCAGCAGTCCGAGCGGGACCCGCTACGAGCAGTACTTC
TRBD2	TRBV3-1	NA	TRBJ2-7	CASSPPAAGAGEQYF	TGTGCCAGCAGCCCCCCCGCAGCGGGAGCAGGCGAGCAGTACTTC
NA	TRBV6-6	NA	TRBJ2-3	CASSDLVRRTDTQYF	TGTGCCAGCAGCGATCTAGTGCGAAGGACAGATACGCAGTATTTT
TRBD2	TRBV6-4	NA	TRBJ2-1	CASSGAGQFRGLCNEQFF	TGTGCCAGCAGTGGAGCGGGGCAATTCCGAGGCTTATGTAATGAGCAGTTCTTC
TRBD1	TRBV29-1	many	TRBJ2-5	CSAGQGGETQYF	TGCAGCGCAGGACAGGGAGGAGAGACCCAGTACTTC
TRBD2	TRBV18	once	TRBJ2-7	CASCPTSGPSSEQYF	TGTGCCAGCTGTCCAACTAGCGGCCCATCGTCTGAGCAGTACTTC
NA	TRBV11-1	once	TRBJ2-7	CASSQTRDKPYEQYF	TGTGCCAGCAGCCAAACCCGGGACAAACCTTACGAGCAGTACTTC
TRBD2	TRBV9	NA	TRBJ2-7	CASSGGTSGLSYNEQYF	TGTGCCAGCAGCGGAGGGACTAGCGGATTATCCTACAATGAGCAGTACTTC
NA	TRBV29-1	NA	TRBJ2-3	CSVAPILSTDTQYF	TGCAGCGTTGCGCCAATCCTAAGCACAGATACGCAGTATTTT
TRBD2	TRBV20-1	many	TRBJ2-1	CSASGRTTYNEQFF	TGCAGTGCTAGCGGGAGGACGACCTACAATGAGCAGTTCTTC
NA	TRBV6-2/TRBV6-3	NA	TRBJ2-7	CASSYSVSSYNEQYF	TGTGCCAGCAGTTATTCGGTTAGCTCCTACAATGAGCAGTACTTC
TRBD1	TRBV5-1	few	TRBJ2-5	CASSFTGTGDLGETQYF	TGCGCCAGCAGCTTCACCGGGACAGGGGACTTAGGGGAGACCCAGTACTTC
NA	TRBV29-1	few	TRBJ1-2	CSFLTLGGDGYTF	TGCAGCTTCCTCACTTTGGGGGGCGATGGCTACACCTTC
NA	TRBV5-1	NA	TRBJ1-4	CASSWGLANEKLFF	TGCGCCAGCAGCTGGGGCCTAGCTAATGAAAAACTGTTTTTT
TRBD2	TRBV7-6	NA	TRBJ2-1	CASSLVRLAGDINNEQFF	TGTGCCAGCAGCTTAGTTAGGCTAGCGGGAGATATCAACAATGAGCAGTTCTTC
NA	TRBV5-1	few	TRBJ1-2	CASSLEVSGDGYTF	TGCGCCAGCAGCTTGGAGGTCAGCGGAGATGGCTACACCTTC
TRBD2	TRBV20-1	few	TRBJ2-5	CSATTSGRAPQEAQYF	TGCAGTGCCACCACTAGCGGGAGGGCCCCCCAAGAGGCCCAGTACTTC
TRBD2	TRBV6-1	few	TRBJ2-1	CASSDLASGGHEQFF	TGTGCCAGCAGTGATTTGGCTAGCGGAGGCCATGAGCAGTTCTTC
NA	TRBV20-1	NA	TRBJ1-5	CSAPSSQSNQPQHF	TGCAGTGCCCCCTCCTCACAGAGCAATCAGCCCCAGCATTTT
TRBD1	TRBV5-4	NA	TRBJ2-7	CASSFDRGIYNEQYF	TGTGCCAGCAGCTTTGACAGGGGAATTTACAATGAGCAGTACTTC
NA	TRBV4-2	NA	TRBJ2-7	CASSQDIRNSYEQYF	TGTGCCAGCAGCCAAGATATCCGGAACTCCTACGAGCAGTACTTC
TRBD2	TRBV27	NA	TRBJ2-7	CASSLRGLALYNEQYF	TGTGCCAGCAGTCTCCGAGGACTAGCGCTTTACAATGAGCAGTACTTC
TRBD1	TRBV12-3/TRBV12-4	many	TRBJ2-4	CASSWTGENIQYF	TGTGCCAGCAGTTGGACAGGGGAAAACATTCAGTACTTC
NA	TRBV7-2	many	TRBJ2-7	CASSSDRTSYEQYF	TGTGCCAGCAGCTCGGACAGAACCTCCTACGAGCAGTACTTC
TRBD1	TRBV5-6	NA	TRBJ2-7	CASRVTGTVEEQYF	TGTGCCAGCAGGGTGACAGGGACGGTGGAAGAGCAGTACTTC
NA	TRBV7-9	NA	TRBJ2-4	CTSSLVRSSREQYF	TGTACCAGCAGCTTAGTTCGGTCCTCAAGAGAGCAGTACTTC
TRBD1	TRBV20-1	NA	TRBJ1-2	CSATGGWNGYTF	TGCAGTGCTACAGGGGGTTGGAATGGCTACACCTTC
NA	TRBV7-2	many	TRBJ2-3	CASSLPSGFSGPGPDTQYF	TGTGCCAGCAGCTTACCGTCGGGGTTTAGCGGACCAGGCCCAGATACGCAGTATTTT
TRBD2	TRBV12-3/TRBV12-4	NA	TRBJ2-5	CASRPEREGMQETQYF	TGTGCCAGCAGACCTGAGCGGGAGGGGATGCAAGAGACCCAGTACTTC
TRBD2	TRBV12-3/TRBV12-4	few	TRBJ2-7	CASSSSGRVPYEQYF	TGTGCCAGCAGTTCCAGCGGGAGGGTCCCCTACGAGCAGTACTTC
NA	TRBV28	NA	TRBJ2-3	CASSSSRGPQYF	TGTGCCAGCAGTTCCTCGAGGGGTCCGCAGTATTTT